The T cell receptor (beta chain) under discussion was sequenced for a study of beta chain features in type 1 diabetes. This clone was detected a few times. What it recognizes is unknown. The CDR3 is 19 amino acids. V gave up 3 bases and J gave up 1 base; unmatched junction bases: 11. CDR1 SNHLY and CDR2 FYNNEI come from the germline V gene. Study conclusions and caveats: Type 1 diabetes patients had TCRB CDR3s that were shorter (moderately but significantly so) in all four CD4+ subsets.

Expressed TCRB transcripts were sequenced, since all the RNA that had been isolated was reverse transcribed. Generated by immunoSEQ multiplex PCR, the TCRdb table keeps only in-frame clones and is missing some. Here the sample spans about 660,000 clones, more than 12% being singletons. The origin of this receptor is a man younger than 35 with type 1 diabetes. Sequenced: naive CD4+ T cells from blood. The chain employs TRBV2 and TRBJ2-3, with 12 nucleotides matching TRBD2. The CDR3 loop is CASSDVVLAGGPGTDTQYF. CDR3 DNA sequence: TGTGCCAGCAGTGATGTGGTCCTAGCGGGGGGGCCCGGCACAGATACGCAGTATTTT.